This entry describes one T cell receptor beta chain. The J segment lost 4 bases and the V segment lost 0 bases, leaving 2 bases of the junction unmatched. The CDR3 is 16 amino acids. Germline V gene data show CDR1 as SGHRS and CDR2 as YFSETQ. These data are taken from a study of siplizumab effects on memory and regulatory T cells. TCRdb's copy holds only in-frame clones and misses some; the assay was immunoSEQ multiplex PCR. The data hold about 57,000 clones, with less than 90% observed a single time. The sample comprised memory CD4+ T cells sorted from blood. This sequence was found in a human donor in good health. The chain couples TRBV5-1 to TRBJ2-5, with 14 bases lining up with TRBD2. CDR3 sequence (DNA): TGCGCCAGCAGCTTGGTCGGGACTAGCGGGGGAGAGACCCAGTACTTC. It translates to CASSLVGTSGGETQYF.